This T cell receptor (beta chain) came from a study of technical replicates of blood from a few donors. The data were produced by immunoSEQ multiplex PCR, yet TCRdb's version contains in-frame clones alone and is incomplete. Here the sample spans around 69,000 clones, around 97% being singletons. CDR1 and CDR2 from the germline V gene are SGHVS and FNYEAQ. Trimming cost V 4 bases and J 2 bases; bases outside gene matches: 8. This CDR3 comprises 16 residues. The chain links TRBV7-6 to TRBJ2-3; 8 bases are a match to TRBD1. What was sequenced was T cells isolated from PBMCs. This TCR was sampled from a human donor in good health. The CDR3 sequence: CASSSRTGQSTDTQYF. For the CDR3, the DNA is TGTGCCAGCAGCTCTAGGACAGGGCAATCCACAGATACGCAGTATTTT. Full variable domain (outside the CDR3, taken from reference TRBV7-6 and TRBJ2-3): GAGVSQSPRYKVTKRGQDVALRCDPISGHVSLYWYRQALGQGPEFLTYFNYEAQQDKSGLPNDRFSAERPEGSISTLTIQRTEQRDSAMYRCASSSRTGQSTDTQYFGPGTRLTVL.